The 30 T cell receptor beta chains below come from one sample, sequenced in a study of CD8+ T cells in alopecia areata. Investigators isolated RNA and reverse transcribed it into cDNA to act as the sequencing template. Some clones are missing from TCRdb's copy, which holds only in-frame ones; the method was immunoSEQ multiplex PCR. Counted here are 150,000 to 200,000 clones, around 60% occurring once; the ten biggest clones make up about 14%. This sample's treatment: oral pan-JAK inhibitor, 5-10 mg twice daily. The material sequenced was CD4+ T cells sorted from blood, taken at week 24, from a patient treated with tofacitinib. These receptors originate from a human donor with alopecia areata.

V is TRBV5-1 and J is TRBJ2-2; no clear D gene. The CDR3 runs 14 residues. The V and J ends lost 5 bases and 2 bases respectively, with 10 bases between them. Germline V gives CDR1 SGHRS, CDR2 YFSETQ. The DNA for the CDR3 is TGCGCCAGCAGAGATCTGGGTAACACCGGGGAGCTGTTTTTT. Translation: CASRDLGNTGELFF.

The chain uses TRBV4-2 and TRBJ2-6; D gene unclear. The length of the CDR3 is 17 residues. V lost 3 bases and J lost 0, with 12 bases in between. Germline CDR1 LGHNA, CDR2 YNFKEQ. Written as DNA, the CDR3 is TGTGCCAGCAGCCACCTCGGACGGAGCTCTGGGGCCAACGTCCTGACTTTC. It encodes CASSHLGRSSGANVLTF.

The V call is TRBV19, the J call TRBJ2-1; 12 bases match TRBD1. Germline trimming cut 3 bases from V and 4 bases from J; bases unmatched to any gene: 1. The germline V gene has CDR1 LNHDA and CDR2 SQIVND (reference sequence). The CDR3 covers 15 residues. As DNA, the CDR3 is TGTGCCAGTAGTATGGGACAGGGGGCTTACAATGAGCAGTTCTTC. The encoded protein is CASSMGQGAYNEQFF. The full variable domain, its missing parts supplied by reference TRBV19 and TRBJ2-1, is DGGITQSPKYLFRKEGQNVTLSCEQNLNHDAMYWYRQDPGQGLRLIYYSQIVNDFQKGDIAEGYSVSREKKESFPLTVTSAQKNPTAFYLCASSMGQGAYNEQFFGPGTRLTVL.

The rearrangement joins TRBV6-6 to TRBJ1-1; TRBD1 aligns across 9 bases. The CDR3 has 15 amino acids. The germline CDR1 and CDR2 sequences are MNHNY and SVGAGI (reference sequence). The junction had 15 bases not matched to a gene; V was cut back by 5 bases and J by 11 bases. The CDR3 DNA sequence: TGTGCCAGCAGTGCCCGGGACAGGGCGCCCCTGAAGGCTTTCTTT. Encoded protein: CASSARDRAPLKAFF.

The rearrangement links TRBV30 to TRBJ1-3; weak D call: TRBD1 (5 bases). V lost 4 bases and J 5 bases, leaving 9 bases between the germline ends. This CDR3 is 12 amino acids long. CDR1 GTSNPN and CDR2 SVGIG come from the germline V gene (reference sequence). CDR3 nucleotide sequence: TGTGCCTGGACCGACAGCCGAAACACCATATATTTT. It is translated as CAWTDSRNTIYF. Combining the CDR3 with reference TRBV30 and TRBJ1-3 gives the whole variable domain SQTIHQWPATLVQPVGSPLSLECTVEGTSNPNLYWYRQAAGRGLQLLFYSVGIGQISSEVPQNLSASRPQDRQFILSSKKLLLSDSGFYLCAWTDSRNTIYFGEGSWLTVV.

About this clone: The same CDR3 can be traced to other DNA sequences in this sample. The J gene is TRBJ2-7, the V gene TRBV7-2, with 10 bases lining up with TRBD2. Germline assignment: CDR1 SGHTA and CDR2 FQGNSA. The CDR3 is made up of 14 amino acids. V lost 5 bases to trimming and J lost 3 bases; unmatched junction nucleotides: 4. CDR3 DNA: TGTGCCAGCAGCCTAAGACTAGCGGGCTACGAGCAGTACTTC. Residues: CASSLRLAGYEQYF.

The rearrangement joins TRBV30 to TRBJ1-6; D is perhaps TRBD1 (5 bases). Germline loops: CDR1 GTSNPN, CDR2 SVGIG (reference sequence). The V end was cut by 2 bases, the J end by 14 bases, with 19 bases between. CDR3 length: 14 residues. CDR3 loop: CAWSIPGRWGALHF. DNA of the CDR3: TGTGCCTGGAGTATACCGGGACGATGGGGAGCCCTCCACTTT.

This clone was counted between two and nine times. The chain couples TRBV29-1 to TRBJ1-2; possible D gene TRBD1, 5 bases. Trimming shortened V by 2 bases and J by 4 bases, and 14 bases separated the two germline ends. Germline V gene lookup returns CDR1 SQVTM and CDR2 ANQGSEA. The CDR3 has 14 residues. CDR3 amino acids: CSVESTGEGYGYTF. CDR3 sequence (DNA): TGCAGCGTTGAATCGACGGGGGAGGGCTATGGCTACACCTTC. Full variable domain (missing parts from reference TRBV29-1 and TRBJ1-2): SAVISQKPSRDICQRGTSLTIQCQVDSQVTMMFWYRQQPGQSLTLIATANQGSEATYESGFVIDKFPISRPNLTFSTLTVSNMSPEDSSIYLCSVESTGEGYGYTFGSGTRLTVV.

As concerns this clone: This sample also contains other DNA sequences that code for the same CDR3. The chain carries TRBV9 and TRBJ1-6, with a possible D match to TRBD1 (6 bases). Trimming removed 3 bases from V and 7 bases from J, with 11 bases in between. The CDR3 consists of 14 residues. The germline gives CDR1 SGDLS, CDR2 YYNGEE. CDR3 residues: CASSDGQRNSPLHF. In nucleotides, the CDR3 is TGTGCCAGCAGCGACGGACAGAGAAATTCACCCCTCCACTTT.

The rearrangement links TRBV6-1 to TRBJ2-3; 11 nucleotides match TRBD2. The CDR3 spans 16 residues. The germline V gene has CDR1 MNHNS and CDR2 SASEGT. V was clipped by 3 bases and J by 0 bases; unmatched bases: 2. This CDR3 is CASSERLAGSTDTQYF. DNA of the CDR3: TGTGCCAGCAGTGAGAGACTAGCGGGGAGCACAGATACGCAGTATTTT.

The gene calls are TRBV4-1 and TRBJ1-5; 7 nucleotides line up with TRBD1. V lost 1 base to trimming and J lost 6 bases; unmatched junction nucleotides: 9. The CDR3 runs 16 residues. Germline V gives CDR1 MGHRA, CDR2 YSYEKL. CDR3 loop: CASSQGPTGSGQPQHF. DNA of the CDR3: TGCGCCAGCAGCCAAGGGCCGACAGGGTCGGGTCAGCCCCAGCATTTT.

The chain's CDR3 is CASSVGLAGGTDTQYF. For the CDR3, the DNA is TGTGCCAGCAGTGTGGGACTAGCGGGGGGCACAGATACGCAGTATTTT. The V call is TRBV6-1, the J call TRBJ2-3; TRBD2 aligns across 14 bases. Looked up from germline, CDR1 is MNHNS and CDR2 is SASEGT. The CDR3 has 16 amino acids. V gave up 4 bases and J gave up 1 base; unmatched junction bases: 1.

The V gene is TRBV19, the J gene TRBJ2-3, with a weak D call TRBD2 (5 bases). The CDR3 spans 14 residues. V shed 6 bases and J shed 2 bases, with 12 bases lying between them. Germline V gene data show CDR1 as LNHDA and CDR2 as SQIVND (reference sequence). This CDR3 is CASRPLGVTDTQYF. CDR3 in DNA: TGTGCCAGTAGACCTCTCGGGGTCACAGATACGCAGTATTTT.

To note about this clone: The identical CDR3 is also encoded by other nucleotide sequences in the sample. This chain joins TRBV15 and TRBJ1-5; weak D call: TRBD1 (5 bases). This CDR3 comprises 14 residues. Germline CDR1 reads LNHNV; CDR2 reads YYDKDF (reference sequence). The V end lost 0 bases, the J end lost 7 bases, and 10 bases lay between the germline ends. In DNA, the CDR3 is TGTGCCACCAGCAGAGACAGGGTGGGCCAGCCCCAGCATTTT. Amino acids: CATSRDRVGQPQHF.

In DNA form, the CDR3 reads TGTGCCAGCTCACCACCGGCAGCGGGGGGGCCACGGGAGCAGTTCTTC. Its translation is CASSPPAAGGPREQFF. The chain joins TRBV18 to TRBJ2-1; TRBD2 aligns across 10 bases. Germline V gene lookup returns CDR1 KGHSH and CDR2 LQKENI. J lost 10 bases, V lost 0 bases, and 9 bases had no gene match. The CDR3 is 16 residues long.

With respect to this clone: The CDR3 does not close with the conserved phenylalanine or tryptophan, likely indicating a read error. No DNA is shown, since the ends of the CDR3 on it are uncertain; the CDR3 is the one TCRdb lists. This chain links TRBV27 with TRBJ2-7. Inclusive of both ends, the CDR3 amounts to 9 amino acids. From germline, CDR1 is MNHEY and CDR2 SMNVEV (reference sequence). CDR3 sequence reads: CASRGPPGH.

The chain joins TRBV27 to TRBJ1-2, with D perhaps TRBD1 (5 bases). Germline V gives CDR1 MNHEY, CDR2 SMNVEV (reference sequence). V lost 6 bases to trimming and J lost 8 bases, with 10 bases between them. The CDR3 runs 11 residues. The CDR3 loop reads CASRGRGGYTF. The CDR3 DNA is TGTGCCAGCAGGGGGCGAGGAGGCTACACCTTC.

V and J are TRBV27 and TRBJ1-5; 7 nucleotides match TRBD1. The length of the CDR3 is 15 residues. Germline lookup yields CDR1 MNHEY and CDR2 SMNVEV (reference sequence). J lost 0 bases, V lost 8 bases, and 7 bases had no gene match. The CDR3 coding sequence is TGTGCCAGCGCGTTCGGGACAGATAGCAATCAGCCCCAGCATTTT. Protein sequence: CASAFGTDSNQPQHF.

This clone has a handful of counts. This chain uses TRBV6-5 with TRBJ1-3, with D possibly TRBD1 on 5 matching bases. The germline gives CDR1 MNHEY, CDR2 SVGAGI. Trimming removed 0 bases from V and 2 bases from J, with 8 bases in between. The CDR3 has 15 residues. The DNA of the CDR3 is TGTGCCAGCAGTTACTCAGGGACCGCTGGAAACACCATATATTTT. Translated, it gives CASSYSGTAGNTIYF.

The chain combines TRBV5-1 with TRBJ1-2; perhaps TRBD1 as D (6 bases). CDR1 is SGHRS and CDR2 is YFSETQ in the germline V gene. V gave up 4 bases and J gave up 4 bases, with 14 bases separating them. The CDR3 contains 14 residues. Here the CDR3 reads CASSTGQSIYGYTF. For the CDR3, the DNA is TGCGCCAGCAGCACTGGACAGTCAATCTATGGCTACACCTTC.

The chain uses TRBV19 and TRBJ2-7, with 8 nucleotides matching TRBD1. This CDR3 contains 16 residues. From germline, CDR1 is LNHDA and CDR2 SQIVND (reference sequence). Trimming removed 5 bases from V and 6 bases from J; junction bases left unmatched: 15. The CDR3 region is CASSPDLGQAASEQYF. The CDR3 DNA reads TGTGCCAGTAGTCCCGACCTGGGACAGGCAGCTTCCGAGCAGTACTTC.

The V gene is TRBV14, the J gene TRBJ1-1; D remains unclear. The V gene lost 4 bases and the J gene lost 1 base, with 13 bases spanning the gap. Germline V lookup: CDR1 SGHDN, CDR2 FVKESK. The CDR3 covers 15 residues. CDR3 in amino acids: CASSRRRKPNTEAFF. CDR3 DNA: TGTGCCAGCAGCCGAAGGAGGAAACCGAACACTGAAGCTTTCTTT. The full variable domain, in which reference TRBV14 and TRBJ1-1 provide the parts outside the CDR3, is EAGVTQFPSHSVIEKGQTVTLRCDPISGHDNLYWYRRVMGKEIKFLLHFVKESKQDESGMPNNRFLAERTGGTYSTLKVQPAELEDSGVYFCASSRRRKPNTEAFFGQGTRLTVV.

This chain links TRBV29-1 with TRBJ2-5; TRBD2 matches at 9 bases. The CDR3 length is 14 residues. Germline V gene sequence: CDR1 SQVTM, CDR2 ANQGSEA. Trimming cost V 4 bases and J 1 base; bases outside gene matches: 4. The CDR3, as DNA: TGCAGCGTTGCGGGTAGCGGGGGCCAAGAGACCCAGTACTTC. Its protein product is CSVAGSGGQETQYF.

This clone was detected only once. The J gene is TRBJ1-6, the V gene TRBV7-2; perhaps TRBD1 as D (6 bases). V was cut by 1 base and J by 5 bases, with 12 bases left in between. The germline V gene has CDR1 SGHTA and CDR2 FQGNSA. The CDR3 spans 16 residues. CDR3 in amino acids: CASSLGLQGHNSPLHF. CDR3 DNA: TGTGCCAGCAGCTTAGGGCTACAGGGCCATAATTCACCCCTCCACTTT.

This chain joins TRBV7-2 and TRBJ2-5, with D perhaps TRBD1 (5 bases). The germline CDR1 and CDR2 sequences are SGHTA and FQGNSA. The CDR3 has 14 amino acids. Deletions cut 6 bases from V and 2 bases from J, with 13 bases between. CDR3 in amino acids: CASRFDRAQETQYF. The CDR3 DNA is TGTGCCAGCAGATTCGACAGAGCACAAGAGACCCAGTACTTC. Full variable domain (remainder filled in from reference TRBV7-2 and TRBJ2-5): GAGVSQSPSNKVTEKGKDVELRCDPISGHTALYWYRQSLGQGLEFLIYFQGNSAPDKSGLPSDRFSAERTGGSVSTLTIQRTQQEDSAVYLCASRFDRAQETQYFGPGTRLLVL.

This chain links TRBV21-1 with TRBJ1-2. TRBV21-1 is assigned pseudogene status. The CDR3 totals 20 residues. CDR3 protein: CASSTFGRSGFRAANYGYTF. The CDR3 region has the DNA TGTGCCAGCAGCACCTTCGGCCGTTCGGGTTTCCGAGCAGCTAACTATGGCTACACCTTC.

The chain combines TRBV29-1 with TRBJ1-1; TRBD1 might be the D (5 bases). This CDR3 has 12 amino acids. Germline V CDR1 and CDR2: SQVTM, ANQGSEA. With 5 bases removed from V and 1 base from J, the gap between germline ends came to 8 bases. CDR3 DNA sequence: TGCAGCGTTTATAGGGGGAACACTGAAGCTTTCTTT. This gives the protein CSVYRGNTEAFF.

The chain recombines TRBV5-1 with TRBJ2-5; D remains ambiguous. CDR1 and CDR2 (germline): SGHRS, YFSETQ. Deletions cut 5 bases from V and 5 bases from J, with 13 bases between. This CDR3 is built from 13 residues. The CDR3 region has the DNA TGCGCCAGCAGTGTATGGGCCGGGGAGACCCAGTACTTC. Protein sequence: CASSVWAGETQYF.

The chain couples TRBV10-3 to TRBJ2-7, with TRBD1 as a possible D gene (6 bases). Germline CDR1 is ENHRY and CDR2 is SYGVKD. The CDR3 is 13 amino acids. Trimming removed 7 bases from V and 2 bases from J, with 12 bases in between. CDR3 in DNA: TGTGCCATCAAGGGAACAGGGCCCTACGAGCAGTACTTC. This codes for CAIKGTGPYEQYF.

This clone was detected a few times. Distinct nucleotide sequences in the sample also encode this CDR3. The gene calls are TRBV6-5 and TRBJ2-7; 7 nucleotides line up with TRBD1. Looked up from germline, CDR1 is MNHEY and CDR2 is SVGAGI. The trim removed 6 bases at V and 1 base at J, leaving 0 bases unmatched. This CDR3 is built from 12 residues. In nucleotides, the CDR3 is TGTGCCAGCAGACAGGGGTCCTACGAGCAGTACTTC. The encoded protein is CASRQGSYEQYF.